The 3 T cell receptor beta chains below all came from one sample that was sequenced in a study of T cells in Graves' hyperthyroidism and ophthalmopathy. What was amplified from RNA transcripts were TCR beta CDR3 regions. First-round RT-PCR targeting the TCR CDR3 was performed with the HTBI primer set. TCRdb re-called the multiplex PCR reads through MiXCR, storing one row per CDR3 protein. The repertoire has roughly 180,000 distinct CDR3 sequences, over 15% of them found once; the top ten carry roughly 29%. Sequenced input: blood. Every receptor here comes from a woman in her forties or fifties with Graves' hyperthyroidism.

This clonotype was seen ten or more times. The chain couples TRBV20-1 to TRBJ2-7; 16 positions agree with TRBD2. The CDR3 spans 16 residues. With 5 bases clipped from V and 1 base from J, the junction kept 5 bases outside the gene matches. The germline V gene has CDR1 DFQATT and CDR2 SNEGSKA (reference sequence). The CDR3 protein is CSAPGLAGGGSYEQYF. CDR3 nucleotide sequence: TGCAGTGCTCCGGGACTAGCGGGGGGGGGGTCCTACGAGCAGTACTTC.

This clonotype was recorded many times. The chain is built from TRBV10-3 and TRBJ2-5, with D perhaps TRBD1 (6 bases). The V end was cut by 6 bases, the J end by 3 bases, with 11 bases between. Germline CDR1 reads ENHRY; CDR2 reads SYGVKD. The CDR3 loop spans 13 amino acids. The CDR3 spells CAIRAGVEETQYF. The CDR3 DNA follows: TGTGCCATCAGGGCAGGGGTTGAAGAGACCCAGTACTTC.

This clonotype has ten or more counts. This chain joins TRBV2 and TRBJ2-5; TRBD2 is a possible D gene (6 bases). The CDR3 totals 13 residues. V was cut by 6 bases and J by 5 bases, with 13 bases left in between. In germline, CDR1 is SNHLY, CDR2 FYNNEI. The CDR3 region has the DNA TGTGCCAGCAGGGGAGGTCCGGGGGAGACCCAGTACTTC. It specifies CASRGGPGETQYF.